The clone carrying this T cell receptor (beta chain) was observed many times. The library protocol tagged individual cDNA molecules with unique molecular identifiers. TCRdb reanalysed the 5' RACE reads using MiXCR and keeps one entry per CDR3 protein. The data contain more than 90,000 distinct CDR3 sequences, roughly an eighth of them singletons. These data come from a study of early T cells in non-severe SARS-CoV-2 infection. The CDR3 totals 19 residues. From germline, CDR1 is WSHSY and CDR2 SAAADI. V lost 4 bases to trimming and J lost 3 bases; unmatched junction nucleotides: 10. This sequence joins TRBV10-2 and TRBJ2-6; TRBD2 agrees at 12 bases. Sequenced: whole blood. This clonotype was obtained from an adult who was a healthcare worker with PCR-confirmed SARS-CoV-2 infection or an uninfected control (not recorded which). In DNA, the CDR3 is TGCGCCAGCAGTGTGAGTCTCCTAGCGGGGGGGAATGGGGCCAACGTCCTGACTTTC. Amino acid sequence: CASSVSLLAGGNGANVLTF.